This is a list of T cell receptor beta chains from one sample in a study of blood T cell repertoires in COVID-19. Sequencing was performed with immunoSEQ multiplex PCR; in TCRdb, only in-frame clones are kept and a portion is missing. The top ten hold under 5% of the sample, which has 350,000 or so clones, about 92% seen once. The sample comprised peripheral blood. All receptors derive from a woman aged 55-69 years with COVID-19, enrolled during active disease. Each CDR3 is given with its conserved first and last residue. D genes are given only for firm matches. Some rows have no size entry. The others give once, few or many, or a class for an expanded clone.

CASSVGRVRDTGELFF	TGTGCCAGCAGCGTAGGGAGAGTCCGGGACACCGGGGAGCTGTTTTTT	TRBJ2-2	TRBV9	NA	few
CASTPVGGGSYEQYF	TGTGCCAGCACCCCGGTCGGGGGGGGATCCTACGAGCAGTACTTC	TRBJ2-7	TRBV6-5	TRBD2	NA
CASSFDRVHEQYF	TGTGCCAGCAGCTTCGACAGGGTCCACGAGCAGTACTTC	TRBJ2-7	TRBV11-2	TRBD1	NA
CASSYSAVLGNQPQHF	TGTGCCAGCAGTTACTCGGCGGTATTGGGCAATCAGCCCCAGCATTTT	TRBJ1-5	TRBV6-5	NA	NA
CASSHDRNTEAFF	TGTGCCAGCAGTCACGACAGAAACACTGAAGCTTTCTTT	TRBJ1-1	TRBV12-3/TRBV12-4	NA	NA
CASSLGGIPGANVLTF	TGTGCCAGCAGCTTAGGCGGGATTCCTGGGGCCAACGTCCTGACTTTC	TRBJ2-6	TRBV5-4	NA	NA
CASSTPGRGNMNTEAFF	TGTGCCAGTAGTACCCCTGGCAGGGGCAACATGAACACTGAAGCTTTCTTT	TRBJ1-1	TRBV19	NA	once
CASRAGDRGVNTEAFF	TGTGCCAGTAGGGCCGGAGACAGGGGCGTCAACACTGAAGCTTTCTTT	TRBJ1-1	TRBV19	TRBD1	NA
CASSRGQGGHTGELFF	TGTGCCAGCAGCCGGGGACAGGGGGGTCACACCGGGGAGCTGTTTTTT	TRBJ2-2	TRBV5-4	TRBD1	NA
CASSLDRQGGQFF	TGTGCCAGCAGCTTAGATAGACAGGGTGGGCAGTTCTTC	TRBJ2-1	TRBV5-6	TRBD1	NA
CASSPDWTVNYGYTF	TGTGCCAGCAGCCCGGACTGGACAGTTAACTATGGCTACACCTTC	TRBJ1-2	TRBV9	NA	NA
CASSSPPSGRGYTF	TGTGCCAGCAGCTCGCCCCCGTCAGGAAGGGGCTACACCTTC	TRBJ1-2	TRBV9	NA	NA
CASSLAPGGNSPLHF	TGTGCCAGCAGCTTAGCCCCGGGAGGAAATTCACCCCTCCACTTT	TRBJ1-6	TRBV7-2	NA	NA
CASSSLPAIASTGELFF	TGTGCCAGCAGCTCACTACCGGCCATAGCAAGCACCGGGGAGCTGTTTTTT	TRBJ2-2	TRBV7-3	NA	NA
CASSSRDRGEAFF	TGTGCCAGCAGCTCCCGGGACAGGGGAGAAGCTTTCTTT	TRBJ1-1	TRBV11-3	TRBD1	NA